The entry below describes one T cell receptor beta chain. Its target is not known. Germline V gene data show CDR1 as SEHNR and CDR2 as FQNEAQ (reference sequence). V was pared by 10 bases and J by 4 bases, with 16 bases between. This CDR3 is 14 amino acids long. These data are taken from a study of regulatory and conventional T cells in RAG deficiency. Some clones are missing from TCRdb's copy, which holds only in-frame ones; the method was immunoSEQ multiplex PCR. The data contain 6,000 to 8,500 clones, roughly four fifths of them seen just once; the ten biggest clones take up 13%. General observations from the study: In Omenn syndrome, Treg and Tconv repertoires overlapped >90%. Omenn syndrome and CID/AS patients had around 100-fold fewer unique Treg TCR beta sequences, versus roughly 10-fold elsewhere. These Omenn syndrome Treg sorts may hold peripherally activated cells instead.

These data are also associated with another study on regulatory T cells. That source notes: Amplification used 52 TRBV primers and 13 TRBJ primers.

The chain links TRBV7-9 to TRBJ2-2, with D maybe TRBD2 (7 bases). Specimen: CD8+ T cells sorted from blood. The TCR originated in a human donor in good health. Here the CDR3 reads CATTGGPRTGELFF. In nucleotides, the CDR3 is TGTGCCACCACCGGGGGGCCTCGCACCGGGGAGCTGTTTTTT.